This T cell receptor (beta chain) derives from a study of blood T cell repertoires in COVID-19. For the study at large: Some COVID-19 samples were acute and others convalescent; all came from the United States, Italy and Spain. Sample material is recorded as cDNA or gDNA derived from T cells, B-cell-depleted T cells, or PBMCs.

Germline-derived CDR1 and CDR2 are MGHRA and YSYEKL. The junction had 9 bases not matched to a gene; V was cut back by 1 base and J by 7 bases. CDR3 length equals 16 residues. Per the authors' pipeline: Counts of nucleated cells, estimated from reference gene primer amplification, were obtained. Some clones are missing from TCRdb's copy, which holds only in-frame ones; the method was immunoSEQ multiplex PCR. V and J calls and clone size are those listed in that table; D and trimming were worked out from the DNA. The sample contains more than 85,000 clones, around nine tenths of which appear only once.

The specimen sequenced was peripheral blood. The TCR sequence derives from a man aged 50-60 years with active or convalescent COVID-19. The V gene is TRBV4-1, the J gene TRBJ1-2, with 10 bases lining up with TRBD1. Here the CDR3 DNA reads TGCGCCAGCAGCCAAGGGTTGGGACAGGGGTTGGGTGGCTACACCTTC. It encodes CASSQGLGQGLGGYTF.